A selection of T cell receptor beta chains follows, all from one sample in a study of T-cell reconstitution after alpha-beta-depleted transplantation in children. TCRdb reprocessed the PCR reads with MiXCR, giving one entry per CDR3 protein. Of several thousand distinct CDR3 sequences in the sample, more than 5% are singletons; the top ten hold roughly 23%. The input for sequencing was PBMCs, mostly from graft donor cells, taken 180 days after TCRalphabeta/CD19-depleted stem cell transplant. All receptors come from a child in the first two years of life who had a stem cell transplant for acute myeloid leukemia, so the T cells may come from the graft donor. Each CDR3 is given without its conserved first and last residue. Size is omitted from some rows. Given values are once, few, many or a class for expanded clones.

clone_size j_call v_call cdr3_aa
medium-sized TRBJ1-1 TRBV6-4 ASSEQGGGTEAF
many TRBJ2-5 TRBV2 ASSAEETQY
many TRBJ2-2 TRBV6-2/TRBV6-3 ASSRTSHGGELF
. TRBJ2-7 TRBV6-6 ARDRGRYEQY
. TRBJ2-7 TRBV2 ASSVRQLNEQY
many TRBJ1-5 TRBV2 ASSELAAFDQPQH
many TRBJ1-2 TRBV30 AWSGTVGYT
many TRBJ1-2 TRBV5-1 ASSLASGYGYT
many TRBJ2-2 TRBV5-1 ASSLAASGRRYTGELF
many TRBJ1-6 TRBV5-1 ASSKGQGNSPLH
many TRBJ1-3 TRBV6-1 ASSEAAFLTDPISAIY
many TRBJ2-2 TRBV28 ASSGLAGTGELF
many TRBJ2-3 TRBV20-1 SAPDRGITDTQY
many TRBJ2-1 TRBV3-1 ASSQDTGSGYNEQF
many TRBJ2-7 TRBV3-1 ASSQGAGGPYEQY
many TRBJ1-1 TRBV4-3 ASSQVTGGTEAF
many TRBJ2-7 TRBV24-1 ATSDTTIPFEQY
many TRBJ2-7 TRBV28 ASSTSIGTTISYEQY
many TRBJ1-2 TRBV12-3/TRBV12-4 ASSLIQGRYGYT
medium-sized TRBJ2-7 TRBV28 ASSILAELYEQY
medium-sized TRBJ2-7 TRBV18 ASSPDGYEQY
many TRBJ2-7 TRBV15 ATSRVQGREY
many TRBJ2-2 TRBV2 ASSELAGGPGELF
many TRBJ2-1 TRBV12-3/TRBV12-4 ASPRDSRNNEQF
many TRBJ1-6 TRBV4-3 ASSQERQRKVSPLH
medium-sized TRBJ2-2 TRBV24-1 ATSDLPGQGGPGELF
many TRBJ2-1 TRBV28 VTSGEGHYEQF
many TRBJ2-5 TRBV24-1 ATSDTDRHQETQY
many TRBJ2-7 TRBV4-1 ASSQDINRVREQY
many TRBJ2-7 TRBV11-3 ASSVGRGSYEQY
many TRBJ2-3 TRBV7-9 ASSLVLSGRASDTQY
many TRBJ1-6 TRBV12-3/TRBV12-4 ASSATGSSYNSPLH
many TRBJ2-1 TRBV5-1 ASQMGLAGNWELSYNEQF
many TRBJ2-5 TRBV19 ASSIGTSGRQETQY
many TRBJ1-1 TRBV18 ASSQSQGETEAF
many TRBJ2-5 TRBV5-8 ASSLGGRRETQY
many TRBJ2-7 TRBV7-8 ASSAPGTEQY
medium-sized TRBJ2-3 TRBV20-1 SAVRDLGPDTQY
many TRBJ2-5 TRBV20-1 SAIGTSGRARETQY
medium-sized TRBJ1-2 TRBV7-2 ASSSTLNSNSNYGYT
many TRBJ2-3 TRBV7-9 ASSLERSTDTQY
many TRBJ2-5 TRBV28 ASVSLDPRRWETQY
many TRBJ2-7 TRBV12-3/TRBV12-4 ASMRWGGYEQY
many TRBJ1-2 TRBV2 ASRLREQGYT
many TRBJ1-1 TRBV5-8 ASSFRGRSTEAF
many TRBJ1-2 TRBV28 ASSFSGSNYGYT
many TRBJ1-3 TRBV5-4 ASSPQTGDGNTIY
many TRBJ2-7 TRBV19 ASTQWGTGGDEQY
medium-sized TRBJ2-6 TRBV7-3 ASSYSGANVLT
many TRBJ1-1 TRBV3-1 ASSHGGIVTEAF
medium-sized TRBJ1-2 TRBV28 ASSLRGWYGYT
many TRBJ2-1 TRBV4-3 ASSRTGTSGRGEQF
medium-sized TRBJ2-7 TRBV9 ASSGTGTSYEQY
medium-sized TRBJ2-7 TRBV28 ASRRPGQGAYEQY
many TRBJ1-4 TRBV4-1 ASSQAPYGGQSRDEKLF
few TRBJ2-3 TRBV7-9 ASSKDYNTQY
many TRBJ2-6 TRBV18 ASSPTVLRAGANVLT
. TRBJ2-5 TRBV7-7 ASSPQVEGTQY